The 9 T cell receptor beta chains reported below all come from one sample, sequenced in a study of T cell changes during pregnancy in multiple sclerosis. The protocol was immunoSEQ multiplex PCR, while the TCRdb copy is restricted to in-frame clones and leaves out a portion. The sample includes approximately 50,000 clones, more than 85% of them seen just once. The sequencing here drew on CD4+ T cells from peripheral blood mononuclear cells, taken after pregnancy. All receptors come from a female donor with multiple sclerosis, enrolled in a pregnancy study.

The chain is built from TRBV5-1 and TRBJ2-6; 11 positions agree with TRBD1. CDR1 SGHRS and CDR2 YFSETQ come from the germline V gene. The CDR3 length is 18 residues. V trimming: 6 bases; J trimming: 1 base; junction bases outside the gene matches: 9. The CDR3 region has the DNA TGCGCCAGCACCAGGACAGGGGGCTTATTTTCTGGGGCCAACGTCCTGACTTTC. It yields the protein CASTRTGGLFSGANVLTF.

J is TRBJ2-1 and V is TRBV5-1, with TRBD2 identical over 8 bases. V lost 1 base and J lost 4; bases outside the gene matches: 1. The germline V gene encodes CDR1 SGHRS and CDR2 YFSETQ. This CDR3 comprises 14 residues. The DNA for the CDR3 is TGCGCCAGCAGCTTGCGGGAGGGGTACAATGAGCAGTTCTTC. It translates to CASSLREGYNEQFF. The complete variable domain, with remaining parts taken from reference TRBV5-1 and TRBJ2-1, reads KAGVTQTPRYLIKTRGQQVTLSCSPISGHRSVSWYQQTPGQGLQFLFEYFSETQRNKGNFPGRFSGRQFSNSRSEMNVSTLELGDSALYLCASSLREGYNEQFFGPGTRLTVL.

The chain couples TRBV5-1 to TRBJ2-2; perhaps TRBD2 as D (5 bases). The germline gives CDR1 SGHRS, CDR2 YFSETQ. The CDR3 has 14 residues. V lost 3 bases to trimming and J lost 7 bases, with 13 bases between them. CDR3 sequence (DNA): TGCGCCAGCAGCTACCTAGGGAGCGGCGGGGAGCTGTTTTTT. This encodes CASSYLGSGGELFF. Filled out from reference TRBV5-1 and TRBJ2-2, the complete variable domain reads KAGVTQTPRYLIKTRGQQVTLSCSPISGHRSVSWYQQTPGQGLQFLFEYFSETQRNKGNFPGRFSGRQFSNSRSEMNVSTLELGDSALYLCASSYLGSGGELFFGEGSRLTVL.

This clone occurred once. The J gene is TRBJ1-2, the V gene TRBV19; TRBD1 might be the D (5 bases). There are 16 residues in the CDR3. Germline CDR1 reads LNHDA; CDR2 reads SQIVND (reference sequence). V lost 5 bases and J 5 bases, leaving 21 bases between the germline ends. The CDR3 region has the DNA TGTGCCAGTAGTGCCTGGGACTCCCGGAGGACATATGGCTACACCTTC. It codes for CASSAWDSRRTYGYTF.

The chain is built from TRBV6-5 and TRBJ2-1, with 7 positions matching TRBD1. The CDR3 has 16 amino acids. Trimming at V came to 3 bases and at J to 4 bases, leaving 9 bases not matched to a gene. The germline V gene encodes CDR1 MNHEY and CDR2 SVGAGI. The CDR3 sequence: CASSYSKGARYNEQFF. The CDR3 bases are TGTGCCAGCAGTTATTCAAAGGGGGCGCGGTACAATGAGCAGTTCTTC.

The chain couples TRBV19 to TRBJ2-1; 15 bases agree with TRBD2. With V trimmed by 5 bases and J by 12 bases, 17 bases remained unmatched. In germline, CDR1 is LNHDA, CDR2 SQIVND (reference sequence). The CDR3 extends over 18 amino acids. The CDR3 bases are TGTGCCAGTAGTCTTATTTTTACGGGACTAGCGGGAGGAGTGGTGCAGTTCTTC. Its translation is CASSLIFTGLAGGVVQFF. The complete variable domain, with remaining parts taken from reference TRBV19 and TRBJ2-1, reads DGGITQSPKYLFRKEGQNVTLSCEQNLNHDAMYWYRQDPGQGLRLIYYSQIVNDFQKGDIAEGYSVSREKKESFPLTVTSAQKNPTAFYLCASSLIFTGLAGGVVQFFGPGTRLTVL.

The chain combines TRBV28 with TRBJ2-1; TRBD2 might be the D (6 bases). This CDR3 contains 14 residues. Trimming took off 6 bases at V and 0 bases at J, with 9 bases between the two ends. CDR1 and CDR2 from the germline V gene are MDHEN and SYDVKM. CDR3 amino acids: CASRAGSSYNEQFF. In nucleotides, the CDR3 is TGTGCCAGCAGAGCGGGCAGCTCCTACAATGAGCAGTTCTTC.

This rearrangement joins TRBV11-1 to TRBJ2-1, with D hard to call. The V gene's germline CDR1 is SGHAT and CDR2 FQDESV (reference sequence). Trimming took off 5 bases at V and 2 bases at J, with 10 bases between the two ends. The CDR3 runs 14 residues. The CDR3 DNA sequence: TGTGCCAGCAGCATCCGCGACACCTACAATGAGCAGTTCTTC. This gives the protein CASSIRDTYNEQFF.

The V call is TRBV7-2, the J call TRBJ2-7; D is possibly TRBD2 (5 bases). Trimming took off 5 bases at V and 7 bases at J, with 15 bases between the two ends. The CDR3 spans 13 residues. Looked up from germline, CDR1 is SGHTA and CDR2 is FQGNSA. In DNA form, the CDR3 reads TGTGCCAGCAGCAGTAGGAGCGGTACTGAGCAGTACTTC. Translation: CASSSRSGTEQYF.